What follows is one TCR beta chain and its context. These data are taken from a study of OX40 agonist ivuxolimab in advanced cancers. CDR1 is MGHRA, CDR2 YSYEKL, per germline. Trimming cost V 1 base and J 2 bases; bases outside gene matches: 5. The CDR3 extends over 16 amino acids. Repertoires were generated with immunoSEQ multiplex PCR, while TCRdb's copy carries only in-frame clones and drops some. The sample includes under 95,000 clones, approximately 93% of them seen just once. V gene TRBV4-1 combines with J gene TRBJ1-2; TRBD1 matches 9 bases. The receptor was derived from an adult with an advanced solid tumor such as melanoma, head and neck, liver or kidney cancer. This material consisted of CD4+ or CD8+ T cells sorted from blood, taken in a trial of the OX40 agonist ivuxolimab. The CDR3 here is CASSQAQGAINYGYTF. DNA of the CDR3: TGCGCCAGCAGCCAAGCACAGGGGGCCATCAACTATGGCTACACCTTC.